This T cell receptor (beta chain) was identified in a study of blood T cell repertoires in COVID-19. About the research overall: The origin of the acute and convalescent COVID-19 samples was the United States, Italy and Spain.

This clone appeared a single time. Assay used: immunoSEQ multiplex PCR; TCRdb lists only in-frame clones, some missing. The table shows around 200,000 clones, with 70% to 90% occurring only once. V shed 3 bases, J shed 5 bases, and the junction held 6 bases outside the gene matches. This CDR3 has 14 residues. Germline V gene sequence: CDR1 KGHSH, CDR2 LQKENI. This clonotype originated in a human donor with active or convalescent COVID-19. The donor label of this sample is uncertain. V gene TRBV18 combines with J gene TRBJ2-5; the match to TRBD1 covers 7 bases. What was sequenced was peripheral blood. CDR3 sequence (DNA): TGTGCCAGCTCACCTACAGGGGACGGGGAGACCCAGTACTTC. This translates into CASSPTGDGETQYF.